The 30 T cell receptor beta chains listed next were all sequenced from one sample in a study of T cells in tuberculosis. TCRdb's copy holds only in-frame clones and misses some; the assay was immunoSEQ multiplex PCR. The data hold about 40,000 clones, with approximately 94% observed a single time. Time point specified: new active TB diagnosis, blood taken before or within 7 days of starting treatment. The source was PBMCs, collected at tuberculosis diagnosis. These receptors originate from an adult with tuberculosis.

The chain combines TRBV28 with TRBJ1-2; tentatively, D is TRBD1 (5 bases). The V and J ends lost 1 base and 7 bases respectively, with 7 bases between them. Germline CDR1 and CDR2: MDHEN and SYDVKM. CDR3 length: 12 residues. The CDR3 is CASSLYGAGYTF. The DNA for the CDR3 is TGTGCCAGCAGTTTATATGGGGCTGGCTACACCTTC.

For the CDR3, the DNA is TGCGCCAGCAGCTTGGCCGCGCATGTCTCCTACGAGCAGTACTTC. It yields the protein CASSLAAHVSYEQYF. The J gene is TRBJ2-7, the V gene TRBV5-1; D remains ambiguous. This CDR3 contains 15 residues. The germline V gene encodes CDR1 SGHRS and CDR2 YFSETQ. With 0 bases removed from V and 0 bases from J, the gap between germline ends came to 10 bases.

The V and J genes are TRBV5-1 and TRBJ2-3, with TRBD2 identical over 9 bases. This CDR3 spans 15 amino acids. Germline CDR1 is SGHRS and CDR2 is YFSETQ. Trimming removed 6 bases from V and 2 bases from J; junction bases left unmatched: 7. In DNA form, the CDR3 reads TGCGCCAGCACGGGAAGCGGGGGGATCACAGATACGCAGTATTTT. It translates to CASTGSGGITDTQYF. Variable domain in full (rest from reference TRBV5-1 and TRBJ2-3): KAGVTQTPRYLIKTRGQQVTLSCSPISGHRSVSWYQQTPGQGLQFLFEYFSETQRNKGNFPGRFSGRQFSNSRSEMNVSTLELGDSALYLCASTGSGGITDTQYFGPGTRLTVL.

The V and J genes are TRBV7-9 and TRBJ1-6; no clear D. V was pared by 7 bases and J by 1 base, with 11 bases between. The CDR3 totals 15 residues. In germline, CDR1 is SEHNR, CDR2 FQNEAQ (reference sequence). CDR3 protein: CASTVSGSYNSPLHF. The DNA of the CDR3 is TGTGCCAGCACCGTGTCCGGGTCCTATAATTCACCCCTCCACTTT.

The CDR3 reads CASSVPVSWTQYF. In nucleotides, the CDR3 is TGTGCCAGCAGTGTTCCGGTTTCATGGACCCAGTACTTC. The V gene is TRBV6-1, the J gene TRBJ2-5; D call uncertain. This CDR3 region has 13 residues. Germline CDR1 reads MNHNS; CDR2 reads SASEGT. Trimming stripped 4 bases from V and 7 bases from J, with 13 bases between.

The CDR3 nucleotides read TGTGCCAGCTCACCACAACAGGCTATGAACACTGAAGCTTTCTTT. Protein sequence: CASSPQQAMNTEAFF. The rearrangement links TRBV18 to TRBJ1-1, with D maybe TRBD1 (5 bases). The V gene's germline CDR1 is KGHSH and CDR2 LQKENI. CDR3 length: 15 amino acids. Trimming removed 1 base from V and 0 bases from J, with 9 bases in between.

V is TRBV5-4 and J is TRBJ2-5; D possibly corresponds to TRBD2 (6 bases). Trimming took off 0 bases at V and 5 bases at J, with 14 bases between the two ends. The germline CDR1 and CDR2 sequences are SGHNT and YYREEE (reference sequence). The CDR3 sequence is 15 residues long. The CDR3 loop reads CASSLAWRGRETQYF. CDR3 coding DNA: TGTGCCAGCAGCTTGGCCTGGCGGGGCCGGGAGACCCAGTACTTC.

The chain couples TRBV5-1 to TRBJ2-3; TRBD1 agrees at 10 bases. Germline V CDR1 and CDR2: SGHRS, YFSETQ. V lost 0 bases and J lost 5; bases outside the gene matches: 3. The length of the CDR3 is 15 residues. For the CDR3, the DNA is TGCGCCAGCAGCTTGGGGGACAGGGGCAAAGATACGCAGTATTTT. Protein: CASSLGDRGKDTQYF.

The J gene is TRBJ2-1, the V gene TRBV19, with unresolved D. CDR1 and CDR2 (germline): LNHDA, SQIVND (reference sequence). V lost 7 bases to trimming and J lost 3 bases, with 13 bases between them. The CDR3 runs to 14 residues. The DNA of the CDR3 is TGTGCCAGTAAGGTTCAGGTCTTCTACAATGAGCAGTTCTTC. It specifies CASKVQVFYNEQFF. Full variable domain (remainder filled in from reference TRBV19 and TRBJ2-1): DGGITQSPKYLFRKEGQNVTLSCEQNLNHDAMYWYRQDPGQGLRLIYYSQIVNDFQKGDIAEGYSVSREKKESFPLTVTSAQKNPTAFYLCASKVQVFYNEQFFGPGTRLTVL.

The chain uses TRBV2 and TRBJ1-2; perhaps TRBD1 as D (6 bases). Deletions cut 3 bases from V and 6 bases from J, with 20 bases between. This CDR3 contains 16 residues. Germline values: CDR1 SNHLY, CDR2 FYNNEI. CDR3 DNA: TGTGCCAGCAGTGAGACTCGGACAGCACTTGGTGATGGCTACACCTTC. Translating gives CASSETRTALGDGYTF.

The chain carries TRBV7-2 and TRBJ2-1; 8 nucleotides match TRBD2. Germline CDR1 reads SGHTA; CDR2 reads FQGNSA. The CDR3 totals 17 residues. J lost 6 bases, V lost 7 bases, and 17 bases had no gene match. The CDR3 reads CASTQTPQRGFVNEQFF. CDR3 sequence (DNA): TGTGCCAGCACTCAAACCCCCCAGCGGGGGTTCGTCAATGAGCAGTTCTTC.

This chain connects TRBV28 to TRBJ1-2, with TRBD1 as a possible D gene (6 bases). CDR3 size: 13 residues. Germline loops: CDR1 MDHEN, CDR2 SYDVKM. V was shortened by 6 bases and J by 4 bases, with 12 bases between the two germline ends. This CDR3 reads CASSPRGSYGYTF. In DNA, the CDR3 is TGTGCCAGCAGCCCCAGGGGATCCTATGGCTACACCTTC.

This sequence joins TRBV18 and TRBJ1-2; D possibly corresponds to TRBD1 (6 bases). Trimming took 3 bases from V and 0 from J, leaving 8 bases between them. In germline, CDR1 is KGHSH, CDR2 LQKENI. This CDR3 comprises 14 residues. The CDR3: CASSPEGANYGYTF. The CDR3 nucleotides read TGTGCCAGCTCACCTGAGGGGGCTAACTATGGCTACACCTTC.

This chain joins TRBV2 and TRBJ1-2; a weak D match, TRBD1 (6 bases). This CDR3 is built from 11 residues. Trimming removed 7 bases from V and 13 bases from J, with 16 bases in between. Germline values: CDR1 SNHLY, CDR2 FYNNEI. The CDR3 DNA is TGTGCCAGCAACACAGGGTTCTGGGGCACCTTC. Its protein is CASNTGFWGTF.

The chain employs TRBV28 and TRBJ2-7; 7 bases match TRBD2. This CDR3 is built from 14 residues. The germline CDR1 and CDR2 sequences are MDHEN and SYDVKM. Losses at the gene ends were 6 bases for V and 2 bases for J; bases not matched to a gene: 7. The CDR3 DNA is TGTGCCAGCAGCCCGTTGGGGGGGGCCTACGAGCAGTACTTC. Translation: CASSPLGGAYEQYF.

This chain joins TRBV18 and TRBJ2-3, with D possibly matching TRBD1 (6 bases). This CDR3 has 13 amino acids. V was trimmed by 4 bases and J by 7 bases, leaving 12 bases between them. Germline CDR1 reads KGHSH; CDR2 reads LQKENI. The CDR3 sequence is CASSRLTGYTQYF. The DNA for the CDR3 is TGTGCCAGCTCACGGCTGACAGGTTATACGCAGTATTTT.

In its sample, this clone was seen once. This sequence joins TRBV28 and TRBJ1-1; 7 bases fit TRBD1. V lost 6 bases, J lost 3 bases, and 4 bases stayed unmatched. This CDR3 contains 13 residues. From germline, CDR1 is MDHEN and CDR2 SYDVKM. CDR3 protein: CASSPRGHTEAFF. The CDR3 nucleotides are TGTGCCAGCAGCCCAAGGGGGCACACTGAAGCTTTCTTT.

The chain couples TRBV4-3 to TRBJ2-7; the match to TRBD1 covers 8 bases. Looked up from germline, CDR1 is LGHNA and CDR2 is YSLEER. The CDR3 sequence is 18 residues long. Trimming cost V 0 bases and J 2 bases; bases outside gene matches: 12. The CDR3 reads CASSQDSQLGTGTYEQYF. The CDR3 coding sequence is TGCGCCAGCAGCCAAGATAGCCAGCTAGGGACAGGCACCTACGAGCAGTACTTC.

The chain uses TRBV4-2 and TRBJ1-1; D not certain. V shed 2 bases and J shed 3 bases, with 7 bases lying between them. The CDR3 sequence is 13 residues long. Germline CDR1 reads LGHNA; CDR2 reads YNFKEQ. Here the CDR3 DNA reads TGTGCCAGCAGCCAACTACTAGACACTGAAGCTTTCTTT. Amino acid sequence: CASSQLLDTEAFF.

This chain joins TRBV7-6 and TRBJ1-4; TRBD1 aligns across 8 bases. CDR1 and CDR2 (germline): SGHVS, FNYEAQ. This CDR3 contains 18 residues. The J segment lost 0 bases and the V segment lost 4 bases, leaving 10 bases of the junction unmatched. The CDR3 loop is CASSSGTGGFATNEKLFF. CDR3 nucleotide sequence: TGTGCCAGCAGCTCAGGGACAGGAGGTTTTGCAACTAATGAAAAACTGTTTTTT.

The chain carries TRBV6-4 and TRBJ2-3, with 11 positions matching TRBD2. Germline CDR1 is MRHNA and CDR2 is SNTAGT. Trimming cost V 0 bases and J 0 bases; bases outside gene matches: 2. This CDR3 has 17 residues. Here the CDR3 DNA reads TGTGCCAGCAGTGACTCTAGCGGGGGGGCTAGCACAGATACGCAGTATTTT. It translates to CASSDSSGGASTDTQYF.

The CDR3 bases are TGCGCCAGCAGCCCCACTCCGGGGGGACTCAATTCACCCCTCCACTTT. This encodes CASSPTPGGLNSPLHF. The V and J genes are TRBV5-1 and TRBJ1-6, with D possibly being TRBD1 (5 bases). The V gene lost 4 bases and the J gene lost 7 bases, with 18 bases spanning the gap. Per germline, CDR1 SGHRS and CDR2 YFSETQ. The CDR3 covers 16 residues.

The chain carries TRBV9 and TRBJ2-1; D might be TRBD1 (5 bases). Germline V CDR1 and CDR2: SGDLS, YYNGEE. This CDR3 has 15 amino acids. Trimming left V 0 bases short and J 0 bases short, with 7 bases between. This chain's CDR3 is CASSVEGFSYNEQFF. The CDR3 coding sequence is TGTGCCAGCAGCGTAGAGGGGTTCTCCTACAATGAGCAGTTCTTC.

This rearrangement joins TRBV18 to TRBJ1-3; D is possibly TRBD1 (5 bases). The germline V and J ends were trimmed by 4 bases and 0 bases, with 19 bases remaining between them. The CDR3 loop spans 18 amino acids. Germline V CDR1 and CDR2: KGHSH, LQKENI. CDR3 residues: CASSLLAIQETSGNTIYF. DNA of the CDR3: TGTGCCAGCTCACTCCTGGCGATACAGGAGACCTCTGGAAACACCATATATTTT.

The table lists this clone with a count of one. This sequence joins TRBV5-5 and TRBJ2-7, with 7 bases matching TRBD2. Germline assignment: CDR1 SGHKS and CDR2 YYEKEE (reference sequence). The ends lost 3 bases at V and 0 bases at J; junction bases unmatched: 3. CDR3 size: 14 residues. This CDR3 reads CASSSRGTSYEQYF. The CDR3, as DNA: TGTGCCAGCAGCTCGCGGGGGACCTCCTACGAGCAGTACTTC.

The genes are TRBV6-6 and TRBJ1-2; D unclear. The CDR3 totals 14 residues. The ends were cut back, 0 bases at V and 3 bases at J, with 8 bases in the middle. Germline CDR1 MNHNY, CDR2 SVGAGI (reference sequence). The CDR3: CASSYSSTHYGYTF. In DNA form, the CDR3 reads TGTGCCAGCAGTTACTCAAGCACGCACTATGGCTACACCTTC.

This chain links TRBV4-1 with TRBJ1-3, with 8 bases fitting TRBD1. Trimming took 4 bases from V and 2 from J; bases not matched to a gene: 16. CDR1 is MGHRA, CDR2 YSYEKL, per germline. CDR3 length: 19 amino acids. As DNA, the CDR3 is TGCGCCAGCAGCCCGGACAGGGTAGGGTCAATGAGGGCTGGAAACACCATATATTTT. It translates to CASSPDRVGSMRAGNTIYF.

This clone was seen a handful of times. The genes are TRBV28 and TRBJ2-1, with 8 bases that match TRBD2. The V gene end was trimmed by 7 bases and the J gene end by 4 bases; junction bases not matched to a gene: 18. This CDR3 region has 18 residues. Germline V gene lookup returns CDR1 MDHEN and CDR2 SYDVKM. CDR3 region: CASTMGGLAGGRYNEQFF. DNA of the CDR3: TGTGCCAGCACCATGGGTGGGTTGGCGGGGGGAAGGTACAATGAGCAGTTCTTC.

The gene calls are TRBV19 and TRBJ2-5, with 11 bases aligning to TRBD2. With V trimmed by 7 bases and J by 4 bases, 14 bases remained unmatched. CDR1 and CDR2 (germline): LNHDA, SQIVND (reference sequence). CDR3 size: 17 residues. CDR3 loop: CASKPSLSGGARETQYF. CDR3 coding DNA: TGTGCCAGTAAACCGAGCCTTAGCGGGGGGGCCCGAGAGACCCAGTACTTC.

The gene calls are TRBV27 and TRBJ1-2, with TRBD1 identical over 10 bases. The CDR3 is made up of 14 amino acids. Per germline, CDR1 MNHEY and CDR2 SMNVEV (reference sequence). Trimming cost V 6 bases and J 4 bases; bases outside gene matches: 5. The CDR3 region is CASRRRTGGYGYTF. As DNA, the CDR3 is TGTGCCAGCAGAAGGAGGACAGGGGGCTATGGCTACACCTTC.